The rows below give T cell receptor beta chains drawn from one sample of a study of blood T cells in healthy people across ages. TCRdb ran MiXCR on the 5' RACE reads and lists one entry per CDR3 protein. The data hold hundreds of thousands of distinct CDR3 sequences, with under 65% observed a single time. The sequenced sample was blood. The receptors were gathered from a woman older than 75 in good health. CDR3s leave out the opening cysteine and the closing phenylalanine or tryptophan. The size field is filled for only some rows; it gives once, few, many or a size class.

TRBV25-1,many,ASSVDRPLHNEQF
TRBV2,few,ASRAGGGTGELF
TRBV6-1,many,ATKEGWGTDTQY
TRBV7-9,.,ASSFNGGRETQY
TRBV21-1,.,ASSKVGDKLGTQY
TRBV6-5,.,ASSYSMPMVAF
TRBV9,many,ASSAGGGNEQF
TRBV20-1,few,SAHPLAGGSDTQY
TRBV7-8,.,ASSSSRDSKRTQY
TRBV6-5,.,ASSYVGPGQPQH
TRBV3-1,.,ASSPSGSITGELF
TRBV20-1,.,SALGLAGSGGTGELF
TRBV6-5,few,ASSPGTRRTQH
TRBV5-1,.,ASSIRGLANEKLF
TRBV6-2/TRBV6-3,.,ASSYRTDHSLYQETQY
TRBV12-3/TRBV12-4,.,ASSFSSPIYEQY
TRBV6-5,.,ASSRGGLHSDTQY
TRBV10-1,many,ASSVEGASTDTQY
TRBV7-9,once,ASSSWTGDNPPLH
TRBV6-2/TRBV6-3,many,ASRPGTGVGSNQPQH
TRBV7-2,many,ASSIRPSEQF
TRBV6-5,.,ASSYSMRSSGGFRNEQF
TRBV7-9,.,ASSFGTLQETQY
TRBV14,.,ASSRGLAGAPQY
TRBV7-9,once,ASSVTGGSPLH
TRBV20-1,.,SARDLRDGSSGANVLT
TRBV6-2/TRBV6-3,.,ASSRGQALYNEQF
TRBV12-3/TRBV12-4,.,ASSLGAGVFYEQY
TRBV3-1,few,ASSDGRRVISYEQY
TRBV20-1,.,SASFPVTYEQY